These T cell receptor beta chains were read from a single sample in a study of T cells in tuberculosis. The protocol was immunoSEQ multiplex PCR, while the TCRdb copy is restricted to in-frame clones and leaves out a portion. This repertoire shows 20,000 to 25,000 clones, around 90% found once; its top ten account for roughly 15%. The sample was PBMCs. The receptors shown here come from a donor aged 10-29 years with latent tuberculosis or without tuberculosis infection. Some clones in this sample may be carry-over from other donors' samples. CDR3s include the opening cysteine and the closing phenylalanine or tryptophan. Each record gives: clone size, V gene, D gene, J gene, CDR3 protein, CDR3 DNA. The D gene is left open where the match is weak. The size field is filled for only some rows; it gives once, few, many or a size class.

NA	TRBV14	NA	TRBJ2-7	CASSQEAGLPYEQYF	TGTGCCAGCAGCCAAGAGGCGGGGCTCCCCTACGAGCAGTACTTC
few	TRBV6-5	TRBD1	TRBJ1-2	CASSRQGGDGYTF	TGTGCCAGCAGTCGACAGGGAGGAGATGGCTACACCTTC
once	TRBV4-1	TRBD1	TRBJ2-2	CASSQVNRGTGELFF	TGCGCCAGCAGCCAAGTTAACAGGGGGACCGGGGAGCTGTTTTTT
once	TRBV19	NA	TRBJ2-3	CASSIVRDPRRDTQYF	TGTGCCAGTAGTATTGTGCGGGACCCCAGAAGAGATACGCAGTATTTT
NA	TRBV19	NA	TRBJ1-5	CASSIKGGQPQHF	TGTGCCAGTAGTATAAAGGGAGGACAGCCCCAGCATTTT
NA	TRBV7-9	NA	TRBJ1-1	CASSLNSYMNTEAFF	TGTGCCAGCAGCCTTAACAGCTACATGAACACTGAAGCTTTCTTT
NA	TRBV29-1	NA	TRBJ1-5	CSVVTERDSNQPQHF	TGCAGCGTCGTGACTGAACGGGATAGCAATCAGCCCCAGCATTTT
NA	TRBV7-8	NA	TRBJ1-1	CASSLGETEAFF	TGTGCCAGCAGCCTAGGCGAGACTGAAGCTTTCTTT
once	TRBV5-5	NA	TRBJ2-7	CASSPVGMGGRGYEQYF	TGTGCCAGCAGCCCGGTAGGGATGGGGGGGCGCGGGTACGAGCAGTACTTC
NA	TRBV7-3	NA	TRBJ2-3	CASSLRGADTQYF	TGTGCCAGCAGCTTAAGGGGGGCAGATACGCAGTATTTT
NA	TRBV7-9	NA	TRBJ2-5	CASSLGRWEDGVTQYF	TGTGCCAGCAGCTTGGGGAGATGGGAGGATGGTGTGACCCAGTACTTC
NA	TRBV6-1	NA	TRBJ2-1	CASSLLAGGYNEQFF	TGTGCCAGCAGCTTACTAGCCGGGGGATACAATGAGCAGTTCTTC
NA	TRBV14	NA	TRBJ1-4	CASSLIGREKNEKLFF	TGTGCCAGCAGCCTAATTGGACGGGAAAAAAATGAAAAACTGTTTTTT
few	TRBV19	NA	TRBJ1-5	CASTFGRAQAGKWDSNQPQHF	TGTGCCAGTACCTTCGGTCGGGCTCAGGCGGGCAAGTGGGATAGCAATCAGCCCCAGCATTTT
NA	TRBV5-1	TRBD2	TRBJ2-3	CASSAGLAGALDTQYF	TGCGCCAGCAGCGCGGGACTAGCGGGGGCCTTGGATACGCAGTATTTT
NA	TRBV4-3	TRBD2	TRBJ2-1	CASSQTSGRREQFF	TGCGCCAGCAGCCAGACTAGCGGGAGACGTGAGCAGTTCTTC
NA	TRBV19	TRBD1	TRBJ2-3	CASSKSTGGFDTQYF	TGTGCCAGTAGTAAGTCGACAGGGGGTTTCGATACGCAGTATTTT
NA	TRBV25-1	TRBD1	TRBJ2-3	CASSAGQGSTDTQYF	TGTGCCAGCAGTGCGGGACAGGGTAGCACAGATACGCAGTATTTT
NA	TRBV4-1	NA	TRBJ1-6	CASSQDTQGAHSPLHF	TGCGCCAGCAGCCAAGATACACAGGGTGCCCATTCACCCCTCCACTTT
NA	TRBV7-7	NA	TRBJ2-7	CASSLGGPLLRSEQYF	TGTGCTAGCAGCTTAGGAGGGCCGCTTTTGAGGAGCGAGCAGTACTTC
NA	TRBV7-9	NA	TRBJ1-4	CASSLGSGSGELFF	TGTGCCAGCAGCTTAGGGTCGGGGAGCGGGGAACTGTTTTTT
NA	TRBV11-2	NA	TRBJ2-4	CASSLAQGLLDIQYF	TGTGCCAGCAGCTTAGCTCAGGGGTTGCTCGACATTCAGTACTTC
NA	TRBV25-1	NA	TRBJ1-6	CASSEQGRSPLHF	TGTGCCAGCAGTGAACAGGGGAGATCACCCCTCCACTTT
NA	TRBV10-3	TRBD1	TRBJ1-2	CAISEAGQGNYGYTF	TGTGCCATCAGTGAGGCGGGACAGGGGAACTATGGCTACACCTTC
NA	TRBV4-1	NA	TRBJ2-1	CASSQDPPPGLSYNEQFF	TGCGCCAGCAGCCAAGATCCCCCCCCGGGTCTTTCCTACAATGAGCAGTTCTTC
NA	TRBV7-9	NA	TRBJ1-5	CASSFEGRDQPQHF	TGTGCCAGCAGCTTCGAGGGAAGGGATCAGCCCCAGCATTTT
NA	TRBV7-9	NA	TRBJ2-7	CASTDSSYEQYF	TGTGCCAGCACCGACAGCTCCTACGAGCAGTACTTC
NA	TRBV5-1	NA	TRBJ1-4	CASSADGQIKLFF	TGCGCCAGCAGCGCCGACGGACAGATAAAACTGTTTTTT
few	TRBV25-1	TRBD2	TRBJ2-1	CASSETGSGRPNEQFF	TGTGCCAGCAGTGAGACGGGCTCCGGGAGGCCCAATGAGCAGTTCTTC
once	TRBV29-1	NA	TRBJ1-3	CSASSGNTIYF	TGCAGCGCGTCCTCTGGAAACACCATATATTTT
once	TRBV27	NA	TRBJ1-1	CASGRQGGTEAFF	TGTGCCAGTGGGAGGCAGGGAGGTACTGAAGCTTTCTTT
NA	TRBV2	NA	TRBJ2-2	CASTHLVGGPGELFF	TGTGCCAGCACCCATCTGGTGGGAGGTCCCGGGGAGCTGTTTTTT
NA	TRBV7-9	NA	TRBJ2-3	CASSFGQQYTQYF	TGTGCCAGCAGCTTCGGACAGCAGTATACGCAGTATTTT
NA	TRBV9	TRBD2	TRBJ2-5	CASSTPGLMVETQYF	TGTGCCAGCAGCACGCCGGGACTAATGGTAGAGACCCAGTACTTC
NA	TRBV28	TRBD2	TRBJ2-7	CASSFGGSSYEQYF	TGTGCCAGCAGTTTTGGCGGGAGCTCCTACGAGCAGTACTTC
once	TRBV9	NA	TRBJ2-7	CASGPQWGRDYEQYF	TGTGCCAGCGGGCCTCAATGGGGGCGCGACTACGAGCAGTACTTC
NA	TRBV18	NA	TRBJ1-2	CASSPYSGGGYGYTF	TGTGCCAGCTCACCCTACAGCGGGGGCGGCTATGGCTACACCTTC
NA	TRBV4-1	TRBD1	TRBJ1-2	CASSQEVGTGGGYGYTF	TGCGCCAGCAGCCAAGAGGTGGGGACAGGGGGTGGCTATGGCTACACCTTC
NA	TRBV6-4	NA	TRBJ2-2	CASSYSGSLTGELFF	TGTGCCAGCAGTTACTCCGGGTCGCTCACCGGGGAGCTGTTTTTT
NA	TRBV25-1	TRBD2	TRBJ2-2	CASSETSGNTGELFF	TGTGCCAGCAGTGAGACTAGCGGGAACACCGGGGAGCTGTTTTTT
NA	TRBV27	NA	TRBJ2-5	CASSFLGANQETQYF	TGTGCCAGCAGTTTCCTAGGGGCGAACCAAGAGACCCAGTACTTC
NA	TRBV7-8	NA	TRBJ2-7	CASSFPRQVYEQYF	TGTGCCAGCAGCTTTCCCAGACAGGTCTACGAGCAGTACTTC
few	TRBV7-9	NA	TRBJ2-7	CASSLAAVSYEQYF	TGTGCCAGCAGCTTAGCCGCGGTATCCTACGAGCAGTACTTC
NA	TRBV7-9	NA	TRBJ1-1	CASSGVFAGTEAFF	TGTGCCAGCAGCGGCGTATTTGCAGGCACTGAAGCTTTCTTT
NA	TRBV7-8	TRBD1	TRBJ1-5	CASSSGQGSNQPQHF	TGTGCCAGCAGCTCAGGACAGGGCAGCAATCAGCCCCAGCATTTT
NA	TRBV27	TRBD1	TRBJ2-5	CASKTGKETQYF	TGTGCCAGCAAGACAGGGAAGGAGACCCAGTACTTC
NA	TRBV4-3	NA	TRBJ2-7	CASSQAYLSSYEQYF	TGCGCCAGCAGCCAAGCTTATCTGAGCTCCTACGAGCAGTACTTC
NA	TRBV11-2	NA	TRBJ2-2	CASSLGARQDTGELFF	TGTGCCAGCAGCTTAGGGGCGCGACAAGACACCGGGGAGCTGTTTTTT
NA	TRBV2	NA	TRBJ2-3	CASSEATVPDTQYF	TGTGCCAGCAGTGAAGCGACAGTTCCAGATACGCAGTATTTT
NA	TRBV5-4	NA	TRBJ2-3	CASSFPGTRTDTQYF	TGTGCCAGCAGCTTCCCCGGGACTCGCACAGATACGCAGTATTTT
NA	TRBV19	NA	TRBJ1-5	CASSRHGVDSNQPQHF	TGTGCCAGTAGCCGGCATGGAGTAGATAGCAATCAGCCCCAGCATTTT
NA	TRBV18	NA	TRBJ1-1	CASPNGTEAFF	TGTGCCAGCCCTAATGGCACTGAAGCTTTCTTT
NA	TRBV5-1	TRBD1	TRBJ1-1	CASSLALRDSLLHTEAFF	TGCGCCAGCAGCTTGGCGCTTCGGGACAGCCTTCTGCACACTGAAGCTTTCTTT
NA	TRBV7-6	NA	TRBJ1-4	CASSLEPATNEKLFF	TGTGCCAGCAGCTTAGAGCCCGCAACTAATGAAAAACTGTTTTTT